The subject of this entry is one TCR beta chain. At least ten counts were recorded for this clonotype. This receptor's antigen is unknown. No much larger clonotype is one base removed from it; base qualities were not supplied. Amplification of TCR beta CDR3 regions was carried out from RNA transcripts. A first-round RT-PCR of the TCR CDR3 used the HTBI primer set with the Qiagen OneStep RT-PCR kit. The libraries were constructed in a second round of multiplex PCR and then size-selected and purified. The libraries were sequenced on an Illumina HiSeq2000 using paired-end 100 bp reads. Per the original workflow: SOAPnuke was used to process the raw data, with reads discarded if the reads contained adapters or uncalled bases, had a mean Phred below 15, or lacked an exact constant-primer or identifier match. COPE v1.2.5 was used to merge high-quality paired reads, and clonotypes were defined as unique nucleotide sequences. MiTCR v1.1 was used to align clonotypes to the IMGT TRBV, TRBD and TRBJ reference segments. Analysis was restricted to V-J combinations with a frequency above 0.0001, which covered 98% to 99.2% of repertoires. A TCS score was defined as the ratio of F50 (clonal expansion) to E x V (chaos), with BLOSUM62-based TCRdist applied between CDR3 peptides within each V-J. Welch's t-statistics and random forest reduced 500 to 550 V-J features to under 15, which were used in a naive Bayes classifier (R e1071). TCRdb itself trimmed the public reads at Q25 with fastp, ran MiXCR and retained productive beta chains. Rows are unified per CDR3 protein, each entry keeping the most common DNA and genes. The V and J calls and clone size come from TCRdb's table, not from the authors' own analysis. The sample data list approximately 300,000 distinct CDR3 sequences, and 15% to 20% of these were observed just once. Approximately 60% of the sample lies in the top ten.

Ophthalmopathy patients had moderately to severely active disease, Clinical Activity Score of at least 3, NOSPECS grade of at least 4, and duration under 3 months. The study excluded patients with uncontrolled infections, other autoimmune diseases, pregnancy or lactation. Diagnoses were based on clinical symptoms, serum thyroxine and TRAb, thyroid ultrasound and orbital computed tomography. PBMCs were isolated from about 9.2 ml of fresh peripheral blood by Ficoll-Paque density gradient centrifugation. Total RNA was extracted with Trizol reagent, and quality was checked on an Agilent 2100 Bioanalyzer. The cysteine opens and the phenylalanine closes a CDR3 of 16 amino acids. Kept here is only the CDR3 DNA, which spans 48 bases and is read in frame from base 1. V loses 0 bases of germline sequence and J loses 8 bases, and the interval between the two ends is 16 bases. The germline V gene (reference sequence) specifies MNHNY as CDR1 and SVGAGI as CDR2.

The sample belongs to a study of T cells in Graves' hyperthyroidism and ophthalmopathy (dated by TCRdb to between 2018 and 2021). Notes on the research overall: Peripheral blood was collected at initial diagnosis, before any treatment. Once sampling was done, hyperthyroidism patients were given methimazole at a starting dose of 30 mg daily, whereas ophthalmopathy patients were given high-dose intravenous methylprednisolone. The 100 discovery patients were randomly split 7:3 into training and test sets. The paper reports TCR Vbeta CDR3 sequencing of fewer than 150 peripheral blood samples: 40 to 45 ophthalmopathy, 70 to 85 hyperthyroidism and approximately 17 progressor patients. Whether ophthalmopathy could be predicted prospectively was tested in an independent validation cohort made up of about 20 hyperthyroidism patients plus 17 patients who later progressed to ophthalmopathy. Thyroid tissue and blood T-cell repertoires from about six Graves' hyperthyroidism patients were also compared in the study. TCR V-J signatures able to tell the groups apart were searched for in a discovery cohort of approximately 95 patients, of whom more than 40 had Graves' ophthalmopathy and roughly 59 had stable Graves' hyperthyroidism. Paper-wide results and their limitations: Most expanded thyroid clonotypes (frequency above 0.001) were also found in blood, which suggests that blood repertoires may mirror thyroid immune responses. A 13 V-J signature model separated ophthalmopathy from stable hyperthyroidism, with nearly 90% sensitivity and about 81% specificity in cross-validation and 80%/75% in testing. Sample size was not statistically predetermined, and investigators were not blinded to group allocation. In validation, the model predicted progression to ophthalmopathy with approximately 71% sensitivity and 72% to 85% specificity, a median of around 6.6 months before onset.

This TCR was sampled from a woman in her fifties or sixties with Graves' ophthalmopathy. The rearrangement joined TRBV6-6 to TRBJ1-4, with the D gene not confidently named. Sequences were obtained from blood. This receptor carries the CDR3 CASSYSRTVEREKLFF. The DNA sequence is TGTGCCAGCAGTTACTCCCGGACGGTGGAGAGGGAAAAACTGTTTTTT.